Presented here are 8 T cell receptor beta chains from one specimen sequenced in a study of blood T cell repertoires in COVID-19. Clones were sequenced by immunoSEQ multiplex PCR, and TCRdb holds only the in-frame ones, with some missing. The sample yields about 220,000 clones, roughly nine tenths seen once. The material sequenced was peripheral blood. These receptors came from a man aged 35-49 years with acute or convalescent COVID-19.

J is TRBJ2-3 and V is TRBV6-5; D unresolved. The CDR3 consists of 11 residues. V was cut by 8 bases and J by 2 bases, with 5 bases left in between. CDR1 and CDR2 from the germline V gene are MNHEY and SVGAGI. The chain's CDR3 is CASSNTDTQYF. In nucleotides, the CDR3 is TGTGCCAGCTCCAACACAGATACGCAGTATTTT.

The CDR3 protein is CASSISYSGGRNEETQYF. Written as DNA, the CDR3 is TGTGCCAGTAGTATCTCATATTCGGGGGGCAGGAATGAAGAGACCCAGTACTTC. This rearrangement joins TRBV19 to TRBJ2-5, with D maybe TRBD2 (7 bases). The CDR3 covers 18 residues. Germline CDR1 is LNHDA and CDR2 is SQIVND (reference sequence). With 3 bases removed from V and 3 bases from J, the gap between germline ends came to 23 bases.

The gene calls are TRBV4-2 and TRBJ2-6; D is possibly TRBD2 (6 bases). This CDR3 has 17 residues. V was trimmed by 0 bases and J by 0 bases, leaving 9 bases between them. The germline gives CDR1 LGHNA, CDR2 YNFKEQ. CDR3 nucleotides: TGTGCCAGCAGCCAAGATTGGGGGGACTCTGGGGCCAACGTCCTGACTTTC. It translates to CASSQDWGDSGANVLTF.

The rearrangement links TRBV7-9 to TRBJ2-3, with D perhaps matching TRBD1 (5 bases). Germline CDR1 is SEHNR and CDR2 is FQNEAQ (reference sequence). The CDR3 spans 16 residues. V dropped 2 bases and J dropped 0 bases, with 12 bases sitting between them. This chain's CDR3 is CASSLRGGFSTDTQYF. DNA for the CDR3: TGTGCCAGCAGCTTAAGGGGTGGGTTTAGCACAGATACGCAGTATTTT.

This chain joins TRBV28 and TRBJ2-2; 7 positions match TRBD2. Germline CDR1 MDHEN, CDR2 SYDVKM. This CDR3 is built from 15 residues. With 1 base clipped from V and 7 bases from J, the junction kept 6 bases outside the gene matches. The CDR3 coding sequence is TGTGCCAGCAGTTTATCGGGGGGAGATGGCGGGGAGCTGTTTTTT. This sequence encodes CASSLSGGDGGELFF.

This chain connects TRBV30 to TRBJ2-3; D possibly corresponds to TRBD2 (7 bases). The V end was cut by 6 bases, the J end by 2 bases, with 12 bases between. Germline values: CDR1 GTSNPN, CDR2 SVGIG (reference sequence). The CDR3 has 13 residues. The CDR3 DNA reads as TGTGCCTGTTGGGGGGGCATCACAGATACGCAGTATTTT. The encoded protein is CACWGGITDTQYF.

This chain connects TRBV7-8 to TRBJ1-4; D uncertain. Germline V lookup: CDR1 SGHVS, CDR2 FQNEAQ. Trimming cost V 5 bases and J 0 bases, with 4 bases left between them. The CDR3 is 13 amino acids. DNA for the CDR3: TGTGCCAGCAGCCCCTCAACTAATGAAAAACTGTTTTTT. Protein sequence: CASSPSTNEKLFF.

V and J are TRBV27 and TRBJ2-1, with TRBD2 identical over 10 bases. The germline gives CDR1 MNHEY, CDR2 SMNVEV (reference sequence). J gave up 0 bases and V 5 bases, and 7 bases lay outside the gene matches. This CDR3 spans 17 amino acids. CDR3 loop: CASSPRTSGFSYNEQFF. In DNA form, the CDR3 reads TGTGCCAGCAGTCCCAGGACTAGCGGTTTCTCCTACAATGAGCAGTTCTTC.